This T cell receptor beta chain comes out of a study of T-cell memory formation after mild COVID-19. TCR alpha and TCR beta cDNA libraries carrying sample barcodes and UMIs were produced by 5'RACE using constant-segment primers. TCRdb redid the calling of the 5' RACE reads with MiXCR, one entry per CDR3 protein. Altogether hundreds of thousands of distinct CDR3 sequences are present, about a sixth being singletons, with the ten largest covering 12%. Comment on this clonotype: What it binds is not known.

Study observations and caveats: Cross-reactive memory apparently joined, as some responding clones appeared in pre-infection memory.

CDR1 and CDR2 (germline): SEHNR, FQNEAQ (reference sequence). This CDR3 comprises 17 residues. V was clipped by 7 bases and J by 2 bases; unmatched bases: 10. The chain joins TRBV7-9 to TRBJ2-1, with 11 nucleotides matching TRBD2. The receptor's source is an adult woman who had mild COVID-19 (a few samples of this study predate the infection). Cell type and time point are not known. Sequencing was done on a sample of PBMCs or a T cell subset sorted from them (not recorded which). The CDR3 protein is CASTYALAGGAYNEQFF. CDR3 bases: TGTGCCAGCACCTATGCCCTAGCGGGAGGAGCCTACAATGAGCAGTTCTTC.